This TCR beta chain emerged from a study of cytomegalovirus exposure and HLA in healthy donors. V was trimmed by 2 bases and J by 3 bases, leaving 6 bases between them. The germline CDR1 and CDR2 sequences are SGHDT and YYEEEE. The length of the CDR3 is 14 residues. It was with 60 Vbeta and 13 Jbeta primers that the PCR ran. Repertoires were generated with immunoSEQ multiplex PCR, while TCRdb's copy carries only in-frame clones and drops some. The sample has approximately 100,000 clones, less than 9.5% seen once. The sequence derives from a man in his fifties or sixties in good health and CMV-seropositive. This chain links TRBV5-6 with TRBJ1-6, with D possibly TRBD1 on 5 matching bases. The sequenced material came from PBMCs. The CDR3 DNA is TGTGCCAGCAGCTTTCAGGGCTATAATTCACCCCTCCACTTT. Protein product: CASSFQGYNSPLHF.